This T cell receptor (beta chain) was identified in a study of T cell responses to AZD1222 COVID-19 vaccine. Produced via immunoSEQ multiplex PCR; TCRdb's table is partial and in-frame only. The sample records under 140,000 clones, 80% to 90% being singletons. Some second doses came at about 4 weeks and others at about 12 weeks; these were pooled. Germline V gene lookup returns CDR1 MDHEN and CDR2 SYDVKM. Deletions cut 8 bases from V and 2 bases from J, with 16 bases between. The CDR3 runs 14 residues. This chain links TRBV28 with TRBJ2-7; a weak D match, TRBD1 (5 bases). Sequencing used peripheral blood, obtained 28 days after the second AZD1222 dose. The receptor comes from an adult who received the AZD1222 COVID-19 vaccine. CDR3 amino acids: CASWGHYLPYEQYF. CDR3 nucleotides: TGTGCCAGCTGGGGCCATTATCTACCCTACGAGCAGTACTTC.